Each of the 27 T cell receptor beta chains below was sequenced from the same sample in a study of blood T cells in healthy people across ages. Sample-barcoded 5' priming and a J-beta primer mix drove a second PCR of roughly 6 to 12 cycles. TCRdb independently ran MiXCR on the 5' RACE reads; one entry per CDR3 protein. The sample carries under 2,000,000 distinct CDR3 sequences, approximately 50% recorded once. The specimen was blood. Receptors were obtained from a woman aged 40 to 55 in good health.

The chain links TRBV4-3 to TRBJ1-1; no clear D. CDR1 is LGHNA and CDR2 is YSLEER in the germline V gene. V was cut by 2 bases and J by 1 base, with 11 bases left in between. The CDR3 runs to 15 residues. In DNA, the CDR3 is TGCGCCAGCAGCCAAAATCGGGCCCGGAACACTGAAGCTTTCTTT. It is translated as CASSQNRARNTEAFF.

This clonotype has a handful of counts. The chain links TRBV7-2 to TRBJ2-1, with TRBD2 identical over 10 bases. V shed 7 bases, J shed 5 bases, and the junction held 5 bases outside the gene matches. CDR1 is SGHTA and CDR2 is FQGNSA in the germline V gene. The CDR3 has 14 residues. CDR3 DNA: TGTGCCAGCACGATAGCGGGGGGTAACAATGAGCAGTTCTTC. Amino acid sequence: CASTIAGGNNEQFF.

V is TRBV7-6 and J is TRBJ2-1; tentatively, D is TRBD1 or TRBD2 (6 bases each). The CDR3 is made up of 15 amino acids. V dropped 5 bases and J dropped 4 bases, with 15 bases sitting between them. Germline assignment: CDR1 SGHVS and CDR2 FNYEAQ. The CDR3 is CASSTLGGTYNEQFF. The CDR3 nucleotides read TGTGCCAGCAGCACCCTCGGGGGCACTTACAATGAGCAGTTCTTC.

In DNA form, the CDR3 reads TGTGCCAGCAGTGAACTTTGGAAACGCAGGGGTCCCGGAAACACCATATATTTT. Its translation: CASSELWKRRGPGNTIYF. The chain combines TRBV25-1 with TRBJ1-3; maybe TRBD1 (6 bases). Germline V CDR1 and CDR2: MGHDK, SYGVNS. This CDR3 is 18 amino acids long. The V end was cut by 2 bases, the J end by 4 bases, with 21 bases between.

A few counts support this clonotype. The chain combines TRBV6-6 with TRBJ2-3, with TRBD2 matching over 9 bases. V dropped 1 base and J dropped 2; count of bases not matched to a gene: 4. This CDR3 region has 16 residues. Germline values: CDR1 MNHNY, CDR2 SVGAGI (reference sequence). The CDR3 here is CASSYLGLANTDTQYF. The DNA of the CDR3 is TGTGCCAGCAGTTACTTAGGACTAGCGAACACAGATACGCAGTATTTT.

A single count supports this clonotype. This rearrangement joins TRBV11-2 to TRBJ2-7; 10 positions match TRBD1. Germline assignment: CDR1 SGHAT and CDR2 FQNNGV. V was pared by 6 bases and J by 3 bases, with 8 bases of the junction left unmatched. The CDR3 length is 15 residues. CDR3 amino acids: CASRIPGQGNYEQYF. CDR3 nucleotides: TGTGCCAGCAGAATACCGGGACAGGGGAACTACGAGCAGTACTTC.

The chain uses TRBV27 and TRBJ2-7, with 7 bases aligning to TRBD1. CDR3 length: 14 amino acids. Per germline, CDR1 MNHEY and CDR2 SMNVEV (reference sequence). V shed 8 bases and J 3 bases; nucleotides not matched to a gene: 10. CDR3 sequence reads: CASGRAGTVYEQYF. The CDR3 DNA is TGTGCCAGCGGTCGCGCCGGGACAGTCTACGAGCAGTACTTC.

The chain recombines TRBV11-2 with TRBJ1-2, with TRBD1 as a possible D gene (5 bases). This CDR3 contains 12 residues. V lost 8 bases, J lost 7 bases, and 14 bases lay in between. Germline loops: CDR1 SGHAT, CDR2 FQNNGV. For the CDR3, the DNA is TGTGCCAGCTCCGGGGCAATTCTTGGCTACACCTTC. Encoded protein: CASSGAILGYTF.

The chain is built from TRBV28 and TRBJ2-5; D may be TRBD1 or TRBD2 (5 bases each). Germline V gene lookup returns CDR1 MDHEN and CDR2 SYDVKM. CDR3 length equals 11 residues. V was shortened by 10 bases and J by 3 bases, with 9 bases between the two germline ends. CDR3 loop: CATEGKETQYF. CDR3 DNA sequence: TGTGCCACAGAGGGGAAAGAGACCCAGTACTTC.

The gene calls are TRBV20-1 and TRBJ2-5; 8 nucleotides line up with TRBD2. Germline V gives CDR1 DFQATT, CDR2 SNEGSKA (reference sequence). The length of the CDR3 is 16 residues. Unmatched junction bases numbered 13, after V lost 6 bases and J lost 1 base. The CDR3 sequence is CSAMTLAGGSQETQYF. The CDR3 DNA follows: TGCAGTGCAATGACTCTCGCGGGGGGCTCCCAAGAGACCCAGTACTTC.

This clonotype was observed at least ten times. The rearrangement uses TRBV20-1 and TRBJ2-5; D might be TRBD1 or TRBD2, each matching 5 bases. V was trimmed by 3 bases and J by 4 bases, leaving 6 bases between them. This CDR3 contains 11 residues. The germline V gene encodes CDR1 DFQATT and CDR2 SNEGSKA (reference sequence). DNA of the CDR3: TGCAGTGCTAGGGGGGTAGAGACCCAGTACTTC. Encoded protein: CSARGVETQYF.

The sample holds a few counts of this clonotype. The rearrangement joins TRBV7-8 to TRBJ2-7; D remains ambiguous. This CDR3 comprises 15 residues. Germline V gene sequence: CDR1 SGHVS, CDR2 FQNEAQ. Trimming removed 0 bases at V and 1 base at J, with 10 bases between. CDR3 amino acids: CASSLASSFSYEQYF. CDR3 bases: TGTGCCAGCAGCTTAGCCTCCAGTTTTTCCTACGAGCAGTACTTC.

This chain uses TRBV12-3 or TRBV12-4 with TRBJ1-5; D possibly corresponds to TRBD1 (5 bases). The V and J ends lost 1 base and 6 bases respectively, with 10 bases between them. CDR3 length: 14 amino acids. As DNA, the CDR3 is TGTGCCAGCAGTTTAGAACGGGGGGTTCAGCCCCAGCATTTT. This gives the protein CASSLERGVQPQHF.

This clonotype was seen a few times. The rearrangement uses TRBV11-1 and TRBJ2-1; D gene uncertain. Trimming shortened V by 3 bases and J by 0 bases, and 9 bases separated the two germline ends. This CDR3 is built from 15 residues. CDR1 is SGHAT and CDR2 is FQDESV in the germline V gene (reference sequence). The chain's CDR3 is CASSFAYSSYNEQFF. For the CDR3, the DNA is TGTGCCAGCAGCTTCGCCTATAGCTCCTACAATGAGCAGTTCTTC.

This clonotype showed up just a few times. The chain employs TRBV29-1 and TRBJ1-5, with 8 bases lining up with TRBD1. The V and J ends lost 3 bases and 3 bases, in that order; junction bases with no gene match: 10. This CDR3 region has 16 residues. Germline V gene sequence: CDR1 SQVTM, CDR2 ANQGSEA. CDR3: CSVEGCQGAYNQPQHF. CDR3 DNA sequence: TGCAGCGTTGAGGGTTGTCAGGGGGCTTACAATCAGCCCCAGCATTTT.

The CDR3 DNA sequence: TGCAGCGTTGACCGAGGACAGGGAGGAGGTACAGATACGCAGTATTTT. It yields the protein CSVDRGQGGGTDTQYF. The chain has TRBV29-1 and TRBJ2-3, with TRBD1 matching over 8 bases. The germline V gene has CDR1 SQVTM and CDR2 ANQGSEA. The CDR3 contains 16 residues. Trimming cost V 3 bases and J 3 bases; bases outside gene matches: 11.

This clonotype was observed a handful of times. The V and J genes are TRBV12-3 or TRBV12-4 and TRBJ2-5; 8 positions match TRBD2. There are 15 residues in the CDR3. V gave up 5 bases and J gave up 2 bases; unmatched junction bases: 7. CDR3 bases: TGTGCCAGCAGTCTAGGACTAGCCCAACAAGAGACCCAGTACTTC. Translation: CASSLGLAQQETQYF.

This chain links TRBV7-9 with TRBJ2-5; D not certain. V lost 6 bases to trimming and J lost 11 bases, with 22 bases between them. The germline V gene encodes CDR1 SEHNR and CDR2 FQNEAQ (reference sequence). CDR3 length equals 14 residues. The CDR3 bases are TGTGCCAGCAGTTCTGACGGACCCTACAATGAGCAGTACTTC. Translation: CASSSDGPYNEQYF.

This clonotype occurred a few times. V usage is TRBV5-1 and J usage is TRBJ2-1, with D possibly matching TRBD1 (6 bases). V was shortened by 2 bases and J by 8 bases, with 11 bases between the two germline ends. The CDR3 runs 13 residues. Per the germline V gene, CDR1 is SGHRS and CDR2 is YFSETQ. In nucleotides, the CDR3 is TGCGCCAGCAGCTTATTGCCAGGGGATGAGCAGTTCTTC. It translates to CASSLLPGDEQFF.

In its sample, this clonotype was seen a few times. This chain uses TRBV27 with TRBJ2-7; 9 bases line up with TRBD1. Germline values: CDR1 MNHEY, CDR2 SMNVEV (reference sequence). The ends lost 5 bases at V and 7 bases at J; junction bases unmatched: 9. The CDR3 consists of 14 residues. DNA of the CDR3: TGTGCCAGCAGTGAAACTACAGGGGGCCGGGAGCAGTACTTC. Amino acid sequence: CASSETTGGREQYF.

V and J are TRBV10-3 and TRBJ2-3, with 14 bases matching TRBD2. The germline V gene has CDR1 ENHRY and CDR2 SYGVKD. This CDR3 comprises 17 residues. Trimming removed 6 bases from V and 8 bases from J; junction bases left unmatched: 13. CDR3: CAISAGTSGGGLVTQYF. CDR3 sequence (DNA): TGTGCCATCAGCGCCGGGACTAGCGGGGGTGGGTTGGTTACGCAGTATTTT.

This clonotype has only a few counts. The chain recombines TRBV7-2 with TRBJ2-7; D is unclear. Trimming shortened V by 3 bases and J by 1 base, and 10 bases separated the two germline ends. Germline CDR1 and CDR2: SGHTA and FQGNSA. This CDR3 is 14 amino acids long. CDR3 loop: CASSFGGESYEQYF. The DNA for the CDR3 is TGTGCCAGCAGCTTCGGCGGAGAGTCCTACGAGCAGTACTTC.

The chain links TRBV3-1 to TRBJ2-1; D perhaps matches TRBD2 (5 bases). Germline assignment: CDR1 LGHDT and CDR2 YNNKEL (reference sequence). The CDR3 is 16 amino acids. Trimming cost V 1 base and J 7 bases, with 17 bases left between them. CDR3 DNA sequence: TGTGCCAGCAGCCAAGGTGGACGTCGAGGGCTTAATGAGCAGTTCTTC. Protein sequence: CASSQGGRRGLNEQFF.

This clonotype was counted at least ten times. The junction departs from the called germline gene at one end, perhaps through a read error. The chain is built from TRBV6-2 or TRBV6-3 and TRBJ2-7; TRBD2 matches 9 bases. The V gene's germline CDR1 is MNHEY and CDR2 SVGEGT. The CDR3 loop spans 14 amino acids. CDR3 residues: CASSSLAGSYEQYF. The CDR3 bases are TGCGCCAGCAGCTCCCTAGCGGGGTCCTACGAGCAGTACTTC.

This chain connects TRBV7-3 to TRBJ2-1; 15 bases line up with TRBD2. With 3 bases clipped from V and 4 bases from J, the junction kept 4 bases outside the gene matches. The CDR3 extends over 17 amino acids. Germline CDR1 is SGHTA and CDR2 is FQGTGA. In DNA form, the CDR3 reads TGTGCCAGCAGCTTCGACGGACTAGCGGGGGGGTACAATGAGCAGTTCTTC. As protein: CASSFDGLAGGYNEQFF. Variable domain in full (rest from reference TRBV7-3 and TRBJ2-1): GAGVSQTPSNKVTEKGKYVELRCDPISGHTALYWYRQSLGQGPEFLIYFQGTGAADDSGLPNDRFFAVRPEGSVSTLKIQRTERGDSAVYLCASSFDGLAGGYNEQFFGPGTRLTVL.

This clonotype was detected a few times. V gene TRBV7-2 combines with J gene TRBJ2-1; 11 bases match TRBD2. CDR1 and CDR2 from the germline V gene are SGHTA and FQGNSA. The V gene end was trimmed by 0 bases and the J gene end by 4 bases; junction bases not matched to a gene: 5. The CDR3 has 17 residues. The CDR3 nucleotides read TGTGCCAGCAGCTTAGCGAGTACTAGCGGGGGTTACAATGAGCAGTTCTTC. Protein product: CASSLASTSGGYNEQFF.

The CDR3 DNA sequence: TGTGCCAGCAGCTACTCGGGGGGCCAATACAATGAGCAGTTCTTC. It yields the protein CASSYSGGQYNEQFF. The chain has TRBV7-2 and TRBJ2-1, with D possibly TRBD2 on 7 matching bases. Germline lookup yields CDR1 SGHTA and CDR2 FQGNSA. This CDR3 contains 15 residues. Between the trimmed V and J ends, which lost 4 bases and 4 bases, there was a span of 14 bases.